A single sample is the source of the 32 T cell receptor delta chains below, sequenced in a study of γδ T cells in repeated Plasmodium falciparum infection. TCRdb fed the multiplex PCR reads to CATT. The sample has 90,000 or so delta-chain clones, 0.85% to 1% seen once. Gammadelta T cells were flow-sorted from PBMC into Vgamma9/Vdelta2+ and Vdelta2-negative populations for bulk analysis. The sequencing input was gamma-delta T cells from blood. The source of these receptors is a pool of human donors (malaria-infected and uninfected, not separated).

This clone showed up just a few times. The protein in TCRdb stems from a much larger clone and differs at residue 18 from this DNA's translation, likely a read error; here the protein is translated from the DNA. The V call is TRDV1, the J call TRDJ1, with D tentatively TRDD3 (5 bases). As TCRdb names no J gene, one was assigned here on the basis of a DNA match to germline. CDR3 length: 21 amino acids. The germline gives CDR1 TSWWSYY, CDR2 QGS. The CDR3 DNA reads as TGTGCTCTTGGGGAACGTCCCCAGAAGCGGGATTATGCCCTTTCTACCGATAGACTCATCTTT. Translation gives CALGERPQKRDYALSTDRLIF.

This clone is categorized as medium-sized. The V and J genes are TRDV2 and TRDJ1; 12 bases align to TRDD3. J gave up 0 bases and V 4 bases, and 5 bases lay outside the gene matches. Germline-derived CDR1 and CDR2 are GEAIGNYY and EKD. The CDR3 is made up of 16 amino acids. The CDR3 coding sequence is TGTGCCTGTGATCTTCTGGGGGATACGAACACCGATAAACTCATCTTT. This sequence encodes CACDLLGDTNTDKLIF.

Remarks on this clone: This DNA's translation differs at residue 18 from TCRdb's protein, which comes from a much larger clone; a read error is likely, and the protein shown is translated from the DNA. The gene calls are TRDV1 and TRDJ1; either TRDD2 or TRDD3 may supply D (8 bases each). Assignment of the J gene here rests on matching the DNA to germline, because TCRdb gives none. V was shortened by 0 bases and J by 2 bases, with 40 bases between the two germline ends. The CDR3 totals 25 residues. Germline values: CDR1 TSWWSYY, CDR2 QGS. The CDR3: CALGELWSSYVGQAYWGVRTDKLIF. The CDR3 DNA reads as TGTGCTCTTGGGGAACTTTGGTCTTCCTACGTAGGGCAGGCGTACTGGGGGGTACGGACCGATAAACTCATCTTT.

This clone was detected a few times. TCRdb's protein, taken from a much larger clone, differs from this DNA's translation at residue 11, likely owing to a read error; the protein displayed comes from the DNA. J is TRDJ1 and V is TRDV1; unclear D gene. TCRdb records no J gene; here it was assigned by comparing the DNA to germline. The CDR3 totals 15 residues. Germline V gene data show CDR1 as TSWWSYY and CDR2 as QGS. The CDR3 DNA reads TGTGCTCTTGGGGAAGTGACCCCTTACACCAATAAACTCATCTTT. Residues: CALGEVTPYTNKLIF.

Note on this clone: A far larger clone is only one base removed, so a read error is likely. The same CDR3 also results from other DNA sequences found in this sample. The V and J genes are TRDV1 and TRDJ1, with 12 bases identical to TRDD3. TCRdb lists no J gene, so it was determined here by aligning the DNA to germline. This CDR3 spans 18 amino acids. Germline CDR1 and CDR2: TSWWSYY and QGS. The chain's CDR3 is CALGGVSHWGILGDKLIF. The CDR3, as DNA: TGTGCCCTTGGGGGCGTCTCGCACTGGGGGATACTTGGCGATAAACTCATCTTT.

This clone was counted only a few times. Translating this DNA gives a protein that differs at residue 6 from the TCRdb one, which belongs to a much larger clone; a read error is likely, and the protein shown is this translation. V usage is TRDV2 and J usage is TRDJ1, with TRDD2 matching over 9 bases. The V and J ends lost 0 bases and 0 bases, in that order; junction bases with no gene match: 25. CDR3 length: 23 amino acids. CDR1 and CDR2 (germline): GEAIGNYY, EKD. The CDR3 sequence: CACDTPDLPTIGGHHRYTDKLIF. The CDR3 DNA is TGTGCCTGTGACACCCCCGACCTTCCTACTATCGGGGGACACCACCGCTACACCGATAAACTCATCTTT.

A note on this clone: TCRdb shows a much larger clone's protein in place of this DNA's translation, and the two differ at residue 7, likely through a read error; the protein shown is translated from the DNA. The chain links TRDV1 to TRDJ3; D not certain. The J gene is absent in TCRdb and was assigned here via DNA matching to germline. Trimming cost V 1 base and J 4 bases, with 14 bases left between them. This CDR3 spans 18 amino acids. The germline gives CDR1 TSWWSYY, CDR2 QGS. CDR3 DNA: TGTGCTCTTGGGGAACGGGCAGTAACCGGGTGGGACACCCGACAGATGTTTTTC. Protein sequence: CALGERAVTGWDTRQMFF.

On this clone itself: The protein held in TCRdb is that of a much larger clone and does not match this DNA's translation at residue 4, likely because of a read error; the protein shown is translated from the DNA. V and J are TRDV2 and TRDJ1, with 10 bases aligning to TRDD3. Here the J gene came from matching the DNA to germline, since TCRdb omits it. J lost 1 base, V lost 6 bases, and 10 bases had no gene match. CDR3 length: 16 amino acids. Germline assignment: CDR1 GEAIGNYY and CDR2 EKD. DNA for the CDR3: TGTGCCTGTAACTGGGGGATTCGCCCTAGCACCGATAAACTCATCTTT. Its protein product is CACNWGIRPSTDKLIF.

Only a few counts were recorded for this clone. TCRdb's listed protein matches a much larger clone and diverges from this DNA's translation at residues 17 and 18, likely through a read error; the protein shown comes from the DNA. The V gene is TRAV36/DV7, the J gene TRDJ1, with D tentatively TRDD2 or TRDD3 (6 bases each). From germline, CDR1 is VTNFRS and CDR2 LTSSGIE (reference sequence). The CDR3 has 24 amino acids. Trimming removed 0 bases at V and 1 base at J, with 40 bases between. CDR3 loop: CAVEVQNPTPALMGVYTCTDKLIF. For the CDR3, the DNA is TGTGCTGTGGAGGTTCAGAATCCTACCCCGGCCTTGATGGGGGTCTATACGTGCACCGATAAACTCATCTTT.

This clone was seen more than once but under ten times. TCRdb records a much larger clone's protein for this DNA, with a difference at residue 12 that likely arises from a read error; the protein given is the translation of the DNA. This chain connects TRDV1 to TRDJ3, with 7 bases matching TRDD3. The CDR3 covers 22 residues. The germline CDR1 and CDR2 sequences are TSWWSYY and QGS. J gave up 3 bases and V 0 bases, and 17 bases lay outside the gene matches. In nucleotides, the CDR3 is TGTGCTCTTGGGGAACTAGAATCTATACTGGGGAACCCTTGCTGGGACACCCGACAGATGTTTTTC. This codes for CALGELESILGNPCWDTRQMFF.

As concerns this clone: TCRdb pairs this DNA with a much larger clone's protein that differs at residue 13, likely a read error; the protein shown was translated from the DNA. The CDR3 here is CALGTRPWGTHESDKLIF. The CDR3 DNA follows: TGTGCTCTTGGGACCAGACCCTGGGGGACCCACGAGTCCGATAAACTCATCTTT. The chain couples TRDV1 to TRDJ1, with 8 bases that match TRDD3. Assignment of the J gene here rests on matching the DNA to germline, because TCRdb gives none. Per germline, CDR1 TSWWSYY and CDR2 QGS. This CDR3 is 18 amino acids long. V lost 5 bases to trimming and J lost 3 bases; unmatched junction nucleotides: 17.

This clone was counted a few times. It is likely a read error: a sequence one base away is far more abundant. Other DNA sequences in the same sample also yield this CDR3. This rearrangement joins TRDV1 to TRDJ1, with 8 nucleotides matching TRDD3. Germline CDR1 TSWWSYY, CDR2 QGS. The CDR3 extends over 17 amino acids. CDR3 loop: CALGERTGGPYTDKLIF. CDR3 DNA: TGTGCTCTCGGGGAAAGGACTGGGGGCCCGTACACCGATAAACTCATCTTT.

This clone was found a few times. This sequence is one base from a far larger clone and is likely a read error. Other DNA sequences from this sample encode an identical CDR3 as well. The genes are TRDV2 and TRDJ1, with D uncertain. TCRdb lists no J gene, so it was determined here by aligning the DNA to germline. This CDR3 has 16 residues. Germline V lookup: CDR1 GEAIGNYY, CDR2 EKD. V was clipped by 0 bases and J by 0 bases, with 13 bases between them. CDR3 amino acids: CACDTVGAPYTDKLIF. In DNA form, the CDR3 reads TGTGCCTGTGACACCGTCGGGGCGCCTTACACCGATAAACTCATCTTT.

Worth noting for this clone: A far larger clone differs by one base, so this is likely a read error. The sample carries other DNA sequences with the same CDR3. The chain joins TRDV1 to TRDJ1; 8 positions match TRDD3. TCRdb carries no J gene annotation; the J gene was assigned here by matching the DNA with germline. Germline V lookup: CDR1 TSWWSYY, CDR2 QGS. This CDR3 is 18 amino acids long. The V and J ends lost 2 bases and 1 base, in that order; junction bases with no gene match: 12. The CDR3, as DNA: TGTGCTCTTGGGGAAGAAACTCCTACTGGGGGTTTCACCGATAAACTCATCTTT. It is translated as CALGEETPTGGFTDKLIF.

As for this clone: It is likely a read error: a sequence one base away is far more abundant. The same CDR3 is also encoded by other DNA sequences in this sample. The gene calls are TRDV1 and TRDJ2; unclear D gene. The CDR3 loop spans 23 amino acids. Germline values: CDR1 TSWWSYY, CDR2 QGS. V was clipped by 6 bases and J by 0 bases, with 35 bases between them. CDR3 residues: CALGIPSIYPRFPPSSLTAQLFF. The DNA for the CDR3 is TGTGCTCTTGGTATCCCCTCGATCTACCCGAGGTTCCCCCCGTCCTCTTTGACAGCACAACTCTTCTTT.

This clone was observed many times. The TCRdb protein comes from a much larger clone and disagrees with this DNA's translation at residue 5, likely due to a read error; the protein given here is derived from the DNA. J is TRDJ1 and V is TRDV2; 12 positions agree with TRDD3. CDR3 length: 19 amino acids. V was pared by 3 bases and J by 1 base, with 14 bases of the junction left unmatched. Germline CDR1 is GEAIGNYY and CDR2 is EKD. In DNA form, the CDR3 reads TGTGCCTGTGACCCCCTGCCTCCTGGGGGATACGGAAGCACCGATAAACTCATCTTT. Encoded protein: CACDPLPPGGYGSTDKLIF.

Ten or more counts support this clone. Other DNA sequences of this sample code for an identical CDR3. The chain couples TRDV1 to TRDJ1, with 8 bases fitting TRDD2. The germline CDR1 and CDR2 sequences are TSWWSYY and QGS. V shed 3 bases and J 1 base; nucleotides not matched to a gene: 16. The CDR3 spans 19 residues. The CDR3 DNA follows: TGTGCTCTTGGGGAGGATCTTCCTACGGAGACTCTCGTCACCGATAAACTCATCTTT. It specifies CALGEDLPTETLVTDKLIF.

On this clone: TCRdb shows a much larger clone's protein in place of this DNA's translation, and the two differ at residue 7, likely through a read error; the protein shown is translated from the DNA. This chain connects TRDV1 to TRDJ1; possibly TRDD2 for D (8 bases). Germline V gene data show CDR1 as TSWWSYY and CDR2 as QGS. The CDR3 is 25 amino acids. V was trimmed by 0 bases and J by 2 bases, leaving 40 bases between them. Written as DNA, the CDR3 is TGTGCTCTTGGGGAACTTCGGTCTTCCTACGTAGGGCAGGCGTACTGGGGAATACGGACCGATAAACTCATCTTT. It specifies CALGELRSSYVGQAYWGIRTDKLIF.

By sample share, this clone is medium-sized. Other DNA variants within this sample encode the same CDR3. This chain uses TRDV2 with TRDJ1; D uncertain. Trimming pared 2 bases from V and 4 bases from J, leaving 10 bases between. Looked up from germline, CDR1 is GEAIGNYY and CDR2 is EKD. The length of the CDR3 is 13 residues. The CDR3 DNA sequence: TGTGCCTGTGACAGTGTAGGAGTCGATAAACTCATCTTT. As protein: CACDSVGVDKLIF.

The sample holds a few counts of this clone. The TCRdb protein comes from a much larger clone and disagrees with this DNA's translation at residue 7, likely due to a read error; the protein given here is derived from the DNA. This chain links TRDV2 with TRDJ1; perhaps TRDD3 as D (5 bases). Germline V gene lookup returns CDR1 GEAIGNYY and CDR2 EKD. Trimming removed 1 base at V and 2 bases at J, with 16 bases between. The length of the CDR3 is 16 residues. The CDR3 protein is CACDTGNTVSTDKLIF. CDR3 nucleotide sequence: TGTGCCTGTGACACGGGGAATACGGTTTCTACCGATAAACTCATCTTT.

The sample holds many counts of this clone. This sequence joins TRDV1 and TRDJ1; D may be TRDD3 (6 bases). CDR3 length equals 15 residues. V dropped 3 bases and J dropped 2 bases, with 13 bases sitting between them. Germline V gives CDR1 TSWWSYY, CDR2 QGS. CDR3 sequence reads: CALGDRYWDTDKLIF. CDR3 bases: TGTGCTCTTGGGGATCGATACTGGGATACCGATAAACTCATCTTT.

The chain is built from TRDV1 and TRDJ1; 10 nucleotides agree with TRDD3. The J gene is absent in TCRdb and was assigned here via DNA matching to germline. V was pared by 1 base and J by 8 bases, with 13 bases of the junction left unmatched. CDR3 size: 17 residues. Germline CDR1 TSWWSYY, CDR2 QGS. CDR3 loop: CALGEPGDTLHPPKLIF. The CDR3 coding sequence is TGTGCTCTTGGGGAACCGGGGGATACGCTTCATCCACCGAAACTCATCTTT.

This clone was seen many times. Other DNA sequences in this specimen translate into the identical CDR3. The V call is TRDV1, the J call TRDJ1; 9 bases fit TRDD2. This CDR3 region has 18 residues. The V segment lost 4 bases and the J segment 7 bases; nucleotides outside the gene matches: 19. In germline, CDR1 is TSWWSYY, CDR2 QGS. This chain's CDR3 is CALGGHLPTLLGISKLIF. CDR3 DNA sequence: TGTGCTCTTGGGGGCCACCTTCCTACCCTACTGGGGATCAGTAAACTCATCTTT.

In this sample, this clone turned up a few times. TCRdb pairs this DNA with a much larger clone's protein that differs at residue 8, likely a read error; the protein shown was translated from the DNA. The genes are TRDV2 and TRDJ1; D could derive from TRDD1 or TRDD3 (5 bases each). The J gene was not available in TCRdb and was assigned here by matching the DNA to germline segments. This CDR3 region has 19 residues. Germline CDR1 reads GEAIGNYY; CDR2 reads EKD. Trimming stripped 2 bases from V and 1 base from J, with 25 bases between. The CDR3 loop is CACDIRRNPVKWGTDKLIF. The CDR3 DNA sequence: TGTGCCTGTGACATTCGGAGGAATCCCGTGAAATGGGGCACCGATAAACTCATCTTT.

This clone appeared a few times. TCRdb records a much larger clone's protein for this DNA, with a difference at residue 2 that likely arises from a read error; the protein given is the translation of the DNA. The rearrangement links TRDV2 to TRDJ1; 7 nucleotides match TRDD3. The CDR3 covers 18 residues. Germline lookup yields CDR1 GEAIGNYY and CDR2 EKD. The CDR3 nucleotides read TGTTCCTGTGACACTCGTCCGGATCTGGGGGGCTACACCGATAAACTCATCTTT. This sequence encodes CSCDTRPDLGGYTDKLIF.

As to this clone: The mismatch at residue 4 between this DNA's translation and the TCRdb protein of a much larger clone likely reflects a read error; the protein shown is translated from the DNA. For the CDR3, the DNA is TGTGCCTGTGGCAACCGGAATCTGGGGGATACGGCTGATAAACTCATCTTT. Encoded protein: CACGNRNLGDTADKLIF. V is TRDV2 and J is TRDJ1, with TRDD3 identical over 12 bases. The J gene was not available in TCRdb and was assigned here by matching the DNA to germline segments. V lost 5 bases to trimming and J lost 5 bases; unmatched junction nucleotides: 14. Germline V CDR1 and CDR2: GEAIGNYY, EKD. CDR3 length equals 17 residues.

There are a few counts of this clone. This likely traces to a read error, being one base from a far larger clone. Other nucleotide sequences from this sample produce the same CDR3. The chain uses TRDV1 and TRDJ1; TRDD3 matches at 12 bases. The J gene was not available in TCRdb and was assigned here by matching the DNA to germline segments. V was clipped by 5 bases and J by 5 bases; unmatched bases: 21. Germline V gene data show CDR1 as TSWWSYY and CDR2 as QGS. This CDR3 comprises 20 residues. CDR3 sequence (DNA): TGTGCTCTTGGGATATCTTTCTTCCTGGGGGATACGGTGGGGCTTGATAAACTCATCTTT. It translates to CALGISFFLGDTVGLDKLIF.

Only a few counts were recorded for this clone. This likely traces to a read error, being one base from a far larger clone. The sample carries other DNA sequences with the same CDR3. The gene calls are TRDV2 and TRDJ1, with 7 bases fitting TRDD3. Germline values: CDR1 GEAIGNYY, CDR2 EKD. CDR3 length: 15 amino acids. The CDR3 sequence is CACDTVGEYTDKLIF. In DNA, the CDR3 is TGTGCCTGTGACACTGTGGGGGAATACACTGATAAACTCATCTTT.

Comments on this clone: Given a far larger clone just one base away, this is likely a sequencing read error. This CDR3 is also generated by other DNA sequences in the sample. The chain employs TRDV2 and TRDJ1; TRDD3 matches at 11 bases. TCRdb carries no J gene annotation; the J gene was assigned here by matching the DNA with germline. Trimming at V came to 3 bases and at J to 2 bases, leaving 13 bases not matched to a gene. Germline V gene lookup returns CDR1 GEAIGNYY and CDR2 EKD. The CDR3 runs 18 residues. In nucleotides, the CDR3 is TGTGCCTGTGACCCCTATTGGGGGATACGGACTGGAACCGATAAACTCATCTTT. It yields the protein CACDPYWGIRTGTDKLIF.

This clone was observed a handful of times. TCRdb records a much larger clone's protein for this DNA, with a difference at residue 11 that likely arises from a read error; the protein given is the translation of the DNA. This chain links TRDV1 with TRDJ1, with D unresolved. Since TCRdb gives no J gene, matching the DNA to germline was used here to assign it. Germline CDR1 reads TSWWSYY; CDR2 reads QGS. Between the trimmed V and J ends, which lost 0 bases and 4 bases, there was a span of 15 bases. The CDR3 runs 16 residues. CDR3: CALGELVSRSVDKLIF. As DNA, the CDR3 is TGTGCTCTTGGGGAACTAGTTAGTAGGAGCGTCGATAAACTCATCTTT.

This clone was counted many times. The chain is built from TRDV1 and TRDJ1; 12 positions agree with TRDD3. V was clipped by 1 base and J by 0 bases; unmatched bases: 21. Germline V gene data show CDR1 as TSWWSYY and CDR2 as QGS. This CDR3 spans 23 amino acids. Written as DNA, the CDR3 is TGTGCTCTTGGGGAACCCCTCCCTTCTTCCCATTACTGGGGGATACTGTACACCGATAAACTCATCTTT. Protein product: CALGEPLPSSHYWGILYTDKLIF.

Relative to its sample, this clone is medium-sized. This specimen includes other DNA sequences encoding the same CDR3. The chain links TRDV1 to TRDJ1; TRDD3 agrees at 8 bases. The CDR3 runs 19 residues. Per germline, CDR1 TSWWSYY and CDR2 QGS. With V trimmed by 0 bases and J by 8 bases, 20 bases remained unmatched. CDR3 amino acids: CALGELERSDLGDASKLIF. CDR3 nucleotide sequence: TGTGCTCTTGGGGAACTAGAAAGGTCGGATCTGGGGGACGCTTCAAAACTCATCTTT.